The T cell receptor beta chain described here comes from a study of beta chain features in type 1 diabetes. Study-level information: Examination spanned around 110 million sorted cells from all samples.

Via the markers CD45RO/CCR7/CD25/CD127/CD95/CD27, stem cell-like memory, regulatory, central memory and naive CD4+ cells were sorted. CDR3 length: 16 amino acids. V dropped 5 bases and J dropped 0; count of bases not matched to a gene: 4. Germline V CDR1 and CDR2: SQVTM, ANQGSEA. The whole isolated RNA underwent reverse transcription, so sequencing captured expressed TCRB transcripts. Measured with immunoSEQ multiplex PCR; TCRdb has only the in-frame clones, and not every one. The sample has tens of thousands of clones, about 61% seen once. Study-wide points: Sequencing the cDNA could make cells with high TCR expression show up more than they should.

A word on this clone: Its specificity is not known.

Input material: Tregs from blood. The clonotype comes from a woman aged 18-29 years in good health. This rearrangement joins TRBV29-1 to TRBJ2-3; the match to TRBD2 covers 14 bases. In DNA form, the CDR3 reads TGCAGCGTTAAGGGACTAGCGGGGGAAAGCACAGATACGCAGTATTTT. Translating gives CSVKGLAGESTDTQYF.